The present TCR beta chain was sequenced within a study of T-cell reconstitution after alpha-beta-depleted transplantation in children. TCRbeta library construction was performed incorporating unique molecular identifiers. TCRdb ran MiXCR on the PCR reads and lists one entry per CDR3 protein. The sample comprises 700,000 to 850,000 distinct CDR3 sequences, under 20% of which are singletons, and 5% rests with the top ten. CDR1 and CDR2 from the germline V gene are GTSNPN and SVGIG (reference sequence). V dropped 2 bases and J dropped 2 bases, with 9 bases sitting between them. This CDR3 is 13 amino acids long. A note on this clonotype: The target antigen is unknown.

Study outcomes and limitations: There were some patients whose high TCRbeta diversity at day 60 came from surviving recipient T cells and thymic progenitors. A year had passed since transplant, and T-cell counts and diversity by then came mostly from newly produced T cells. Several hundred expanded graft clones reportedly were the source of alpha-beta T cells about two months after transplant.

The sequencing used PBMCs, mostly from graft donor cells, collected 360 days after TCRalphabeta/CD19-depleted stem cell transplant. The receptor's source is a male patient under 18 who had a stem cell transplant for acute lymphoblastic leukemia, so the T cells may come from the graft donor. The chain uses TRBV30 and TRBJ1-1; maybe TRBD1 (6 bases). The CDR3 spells CAWSRTANTEAFF. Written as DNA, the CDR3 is TGTGCCTGGAGTAGGACAGCCAACACTGAAGCTTTCTTT.